This record covers a single TCR beta chain. Its target is unknown. J gave up 2 bases and V 5 bases, and 5 bases lay outside the gene matches. Germline V gene lookup returns CDR1 SGHTS and CDR2 YDEGEE. The CDR3 sequence is 14 residues long. Method: immunoSEQ multiplex PCR; TCRdb's copy keeps in-frame clones and lacks some. The sample consists of around 57,000 clones, less than 85% of them appearing once. This sample is part of a study of OX40 agonist ivuxolimab in advanced cancers. The study, taken as a whole, reports: Among patients with partial responses at 0.1-3.0 mg/kg, clonal expansion was among the lowest.

The V and J genes are TRBV5-8 and TRBJ1-2; 8 bases align to TRBD1. The source is an adult with an advanced solid tumor such as melanoma, head and neck, liver or kidney cancer. The material was CD4+ or CD8+ T cells sorted from blood, obtained in a trial of the OX40 agonist ivuxolimab. CDR3: CASRRDRLNYGYTF. DNA of the CDR3: TGTGCCAGCAGGCGGGACAGGTTGAACTATGGCTACACCTTC. Variable domain in full (rest from reference TRBV5-8 and TRBJ1-2): EAGVTQSPTHLIKTRGQQATLRCSPISGHTSVYWYQQALGLGLQFLLWYDEGEERNRGNFPPRFSGRQFPNYSSELNVNALELEDSALYLCASRRDRLNYGYTFGSGTRLTVV.